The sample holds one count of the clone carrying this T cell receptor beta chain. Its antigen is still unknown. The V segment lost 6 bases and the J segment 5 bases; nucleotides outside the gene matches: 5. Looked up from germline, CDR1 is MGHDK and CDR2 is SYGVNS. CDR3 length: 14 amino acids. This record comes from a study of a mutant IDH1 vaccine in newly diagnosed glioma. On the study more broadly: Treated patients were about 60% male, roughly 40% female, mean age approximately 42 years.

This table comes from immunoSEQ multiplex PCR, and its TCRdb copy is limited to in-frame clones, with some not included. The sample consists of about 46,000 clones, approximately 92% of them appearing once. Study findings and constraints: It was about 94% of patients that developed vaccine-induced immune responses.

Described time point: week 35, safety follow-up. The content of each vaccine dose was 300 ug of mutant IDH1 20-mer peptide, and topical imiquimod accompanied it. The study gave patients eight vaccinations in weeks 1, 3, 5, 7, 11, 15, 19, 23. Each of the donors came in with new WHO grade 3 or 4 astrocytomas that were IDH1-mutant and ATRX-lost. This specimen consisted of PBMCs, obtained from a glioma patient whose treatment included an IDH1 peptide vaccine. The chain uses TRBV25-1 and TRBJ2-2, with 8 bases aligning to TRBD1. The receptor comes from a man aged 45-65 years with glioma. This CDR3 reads CASRGTGQTGELFF. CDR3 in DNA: TGTGCCAGCAGGGGGACAGGACAAACCGGGGAGCTGTTTTTT.